The present entry profiles one T cell receptor (beta chain) with its context. In this sample, this clonotype turned up a few times. The clone's antigen remains unknown. Base qualities are missing; no much larger clone stands one base away. Donors were roughly 40 systemically healthy Caucasian individuals from Russia aged 6 to 90 years. Ten milliliters of peripheral blood were collected from each donor into EDTA-treated Vacutainer tubes. Ficoll-Paque density-gradient centrifugation was used to isolate PBMCs, with at least 6 million obtained per sample. Total RNA, at least 5 micrograms per sample, was extracted from PBMCs with Trizol reagent. The percentages of naive CD45RAhigh/CD27high T cells were determined by flow cytometry on a PBMC aliquot from every donor. The data were taken from a study of blood T cells in healthy people across ages (dated by TCRdb to the mid-2010s). Regarding the study in general: In model experiments, roughly one uniquely barcoded TCR beta cDNA molecule per two T cells was captured by template switching. To avoid experimental bias, donors of different ages were spread randomly across the sequencing lanes. Using deep sequencing normalized with unique cDNA molecular identifiers, the study measured how TCR beta repertoire diversity changes with age. For two donors (one aged 18 to 29 and one aged 80 or older), the study analyzed two additional independent replicas of 1 million unique cDNA reads from the same blood draw. The donors were split into four age groups: young (average around 16 years), middle-aged (about 40), aged (roughly 60) and long-lived (roughly 88). The research as a whole found: Observed TCR beta diversity correlated strongly with the percentage of naive T cells measured by flow cytometry. Total diversity estimates from one million sequenced T cells were considered lower bounds and underestimates. Conclusive comparison of naive and antigen-experienced compartments was prevented by the profiling of bulk unsorted PBMCs. Compared with the aged group, the long-lived group had more naive CD4+ T cells, fewer expanded clones and increased TCR diversity, suggesting age selection. Observed TCR beta diversity per million T cells fell roughly linearly with age, and a significant reduction was already apparent by age around 36. Donor CMV infection status was unknown, potentially confounding age-related changes in expanded clonotypes.

Libraries were built with 5' RACE. The run used an Illumina HiSeq 2500. A second PCR of roughly 6 to 12 cycles was run with a J-beta primer mix and a sample-barcoded 5' primer. A unique molecular identifier was introduced onto each TCR beta cDNA molecule by a template-switch 5' adaptor carrying 12 random nucleotides. Each sample yielded at least 2.5 million CDR3-containing paired-end reads. All of the RNA was converted into first-strand cDNA using the Mint cDNA synthesis kit, with a TRBC-specific oligonucleotide serving as the primer. All cDNA was treated with uracil-DNA glycosylase and then went through a first 18-cycle PCR with the universal primers M1SS and BC2_uni_R. The source study handled its data this way. Normalization of each sample was performed by random selection of 1 million high-quality reads, each carrying a distinct molecular identifier. Reads sharing molecular identifiers were discarded rather than binned into consensus sequences. MiTCR, with a Q25 quality threshold and the strictest error-elimination algorithm, was used for CDR3 identification, clonotype clustering and error correction. A nonparametric unseen species model using Euler transformation provided a lower-bound estimate of total TCR beta diversity. The public reads were quality trimmed at Q25 with fastp and then assembled into clones with MiXCR by TCRdb, keeping productive beta chains. Each CDR3 protein appears once, grouped with its most common genes and DNA. TCRdb, not the original authors, processed these V and J calls. This sample is represented by some 780,000 distinct CDR3 sequences; more than 50% of them were singletons. The biggest ten clones account for around 24% of the sample.

This sequence was found in a man aged 35-49 years in good health. Material: blood.

The nucleotide sequence reads as follows: TGTGCCAGCAGTCTTATGCCCTCGATCGCCCCCCAAGAGACCCAGTACTTC. Its coded protein is CASSLMPSIAPQETQYF. Recombination connected TRBV6-6 to TRBJ2-5, with no confident D gene call. From the germline V gene (reference sequence), CDR1 is MNHNY and CDR2 is SVGAGI. The CDR3 spans 17 residues, from the cysteine through the phenylalanine. Only the CDR3 portion is preserved as DNA: 51 bases, with reading frame beginning at the first base. At the junction V is shortened by 5 bases and J by 1 base, with 20 bases in between.